This T cell receptor (beta chain) came from a study of blood T cell repertoires in COVID-19. Study-wide background: Acute-phase and convalescent COVID-19 samples originated in the United States, Italy and Spain. PBMCs, B-cell-depleted T cells, or T cells were the source of the cDNA or gDNA that made up the material.

Original processing notes: Nucleated cell counts were estimated from reference gene primer amplification. Some clones are missing from TCRdb's copy, which holds only in-frame ones; the method was immunoSEQ multiplex PCR. From that table come the V and J calls and clone size; the DNA was used to work out D and trimming. The table shows some 380,000 clones, with 81% occurring only once. The length of the CDR3 is 15 residues. Trimming cost V 5 bases and J 4 bases; bases outside gene matches: 5. Per germline, CDR1 MNHEY and CDR2 SVGAGI. The clonotype originates from a human donor with acute or convalescent COVID-19. The donor label of this sample is uncertain. The chain couples TRBV6-5 to TRBJ2-2; 9 nucleotides agree with TRBD1. Material: peripheral blood. The CDR3 is CASSPQGASTGELFF. CDR3 in DNA: TGTGCCAGCAGTCCACAGGGGGCAAGCACCGGGGAGCTGTTTTTT.